This is a list of T cell receptor beta chains from one sample in a study of blood T cell repertoires in COVID-19. Repertoires were generated with immunoSEQ multiplex PCR, while TCRdb's copy carries only in-frame clones and drops some. In the table there are about 110,000 clones, 85% of which are singletons. The material sequenced was peripheral blood. The receptors stem from a man aged 40-49 years with acute or convalescent COVID-19. Each CDR3 is given with its conserved first and last residue. Each record gives: V gene, J gene, clone size, CDR3 protein. The size of a clone is reported for some rows only, either as once, few or many, or as a class for expanded clones.

TRBV6-8	TRBJ2-7	NA	CASYFGTGGYEQYF
TRBV19	TRBJ1-6	few	CASSRPGQSNSPLHF
TRBV2	TRBJ2-7	NA	CASRATSGGAHEQYF
TRBV19	TRBJ1-1	NA	CASNKGAGTEAFF
TRBV24-1	TRBJ2-3	NA	CATSDLRRGGGDTQYF
TRBV2	TRBJ2-7	NA	CASIVSSALANEQYF
TRBV19	TRBJ1-2	NA	CASSIGTGGFYGYTF
TRBV6-4	TRBJ1-2	NA	CASRSTGFSIGYTF
TRBV7-9	TRBJ2-7	NA	CASSDKGTGGHEQYF
TRBV10-3	TRBJ2-1	NA	CATGGGSINNEQFF
TRBV7-9	TRBJ1-1	many	CASSSLSGTVNTEAFF
TRBV12-3/TRBV12-4	TRBJ2-5	few	CASSGQEETQYF
TRBV10-3	TRBJ1-4	once	CAISEAVNEKLFF
TRBV7-9	TRBJ2-1	NA	CASSGWTGRNEQFF
TRBV13	TRBJ1-4	NA	CASSADREATNEKLFF
TRBV5-4	TRBJ2-5	NA	CASSSGLAGGAVSAQYF
TRBV9	TRBJ2-7	NA	CASSPSGQGALDEQYF
TRBV9	TRBJ2-5	NA	CASSVLPGGQETQYF
TRBV4-2	TRBJ2-3	NA	CASSQEGSTRQRGWADTQYF
TRBV15	TRBJ2-2	NA	CATSRPYQGARTGELFF
TRBV7-9	TRBJ2-7	NA	CASSLVGPGAYEQYF
TRBV6-5	TRBJ2-3	once	CASRVGTLSTDTQYF
TRBV7-9	TRBJ1-6	few	CASSPGQDNSPLHF
TRBV24-1	TRBJ1-5	NA	CATSDAGNQPQHF
TRBV7-9	TRBJ1-1	NA	CASSLTGNTEAFF
TRBV9	TRBJ2-1	NA	CASSPSGGRYNEQFF
TRBV6-2/TRBV6-3	TRBJ1-2	NA	CASSYPYGYTF
TRBV9	TRBJ1-2	NA	CASSVGTANYGYTF
TRBV19	TRBJ2-2	NA	CASAADLGGELFF
TRBV5-1	TRBJ2-3	NA	CASSLQSSTDTQYF
TRBV2	TRBJ2-7	NA	CASSKDRNSYEQYF
TRBV12-5	TRBJ1-1	once	CASGLSDYPNTEAFF
TRBV19	TRBJ2-1	NA	CASRAGGSRNEQFF
TRBV7-2	TRBJ1-2	NA	CASSLVGTGGYGYTF
TRBV30	TRBJ2-7	NA	CAWSGRTVSEQYF
TRBV3-1/TRBV3-2	TRBJ2-3	NA	CASSPEPGTSLKDTQYF
TRBV21-1	TRBJ1-5	NA	CASSKCATADQPQHF
TRBV7-8	TRBJ2-5	NA	CASGTRDREETQYF
TRBV3-1/TRBV3-2	TRBJ2-2	NA	CASRPWAQNTGELFF
TRBV19	TRBJ1-2	NA	CASSINRGAINYGYTF
TRBV5-1	TRBJ2-1	NA	CASSSQTSGGKYNEQFF